What follows are 8 T cell receptor beta chains derived from one specimen sequenced in a study of blood T cell repertoires in COVID-19. Some clones are missing from TCRdb's copy, which holds only in-frame ones; the method was immunoSEQ multiplex PCR. The sample includes around 200,000 clones, about 85% of them seen just once. Sequenced sample: PBMCs or T cells enriched from blood (not recorded which). All receptors derive from a man between 35 and 55 years old who had recovered from COVID-19.

This chain connects TRBV19 to TRBJ1-5; 7 positions match TRBD1. Germline V CDR1 and CDR2: LNHDA, SQIVND (reference sequence). The ends lost 1 base at V and 0 bases at J; junction bases unmatched: 9. CDR3 size: 18 residues. As DNA, the CDR3 is TGTGCCAGTAGTATAGCGTCGACAGGGTTATATAGCAATCAGCCCCAGCATTTT. It translates to CASSIASTGLYSNQPQHF.

V is TRBV29-1 and J is TRBJ2-1, with D possibly being TRBD2 (6 bases). The CDR3 is made up of 11 amino acids. Trimming took 6 bases from V and 7 from J, leaving 10 bases between them. Germline CDR1 and CDR2: SQVTM and ANQGSEA. For the CDR3, the DNA is TGCAGCGTGGGGGGTGGAAATGAGCAGTTCTTC. This codes for CSVGGGNEQFF.

The chain's CDR3 is CASSIGGRQADTQYF. CDR3 nucleotides: TGTGCCAGTAGTATAGGGGGCCGACAGGCAGATACGCAGTATTTT. This chain links TRBV19 with TRBJ2-3; tentative D call: TRBD1 (6 bases). The CDR3 runs to 15 residues. CDR1 LNHDA and CDR2 SQIVND come from the germline V gene (reference sequence). V shed 1 base and J shed 4 bases, with 12 bases lying between them.

The gene calls are TRBV28 and TRBJ1-1; D unresolved. CDR1 is MDHEN and CDR2 is SYDVKM in the germline V gene. The CDR3 has 14 residues. V lost 3 bases and J lost 4, with 12 bases in between. The CDR3 DNA reads TGTGCCAGCAGTTTGTCCGGGAAGGGCACTGAAGCTTTCTTT. This sequence encodes CASSLSGKGTEAFF.

The chain carries TRBV24-1 and TRBJ2-5, with D possibly being TRBD2 (6 bases). The CDR3 loop spans 13 amino acids. Germline values: CDR1 KGHDR, CDR2 SFDVKD. The V and J ends lost 5 bases and 5 bases respectively, with 11 bases between them. The CDR3 region is CATSGAEGETQYF. In DNA form, the CDR3 reads TGTGCCACCAGTGGGGCGGAGGGGGAGACCCAGTACTTC.

The rearrangement uses TRBV3-1 (or the pseudogene TRBV3-2) and TRBJ1-4; D unclear. CDR1 is LGHDT, CDR2 YNNKEL, per germline (reference sequence). CDR3 length: 15 residues. The V end was cut by 8 bases, the J end by 0 bases, with 13 bases between. In DNA, the CDR3 is TGTGCCAGCCGGGGTGCTTTCGCAACTAATGAAAAACTGTTTTTT. It yields the protein CASRGAFATNEKLFF.

The gene calls are TRBV27 and TRBJ2-7; TRBD2 is a possible D gene (5 bases). CDR1 MNHEY and CDR2 SMNVEV come from the germline V gene (reference sequence). This CDR3 spans 12 amino acids. V was cut by 4 bases and J by 7 bases, with 11 bases left in between. DNA for the CDR3: TGTGCCAGCAGTTCTAGCCTCAGGGAGCAGTACTTC. Translated, it gives CASSSSLREQYF.

V is TRBV13 and J is TRBJ2-7, with a tentative D call TRBD2 (6 bases). CDR1 and CDR2 (germline): PRHDT, FYEKMQ (reference sequence). V lost 8 bases and J 0 bases, leaving 14 bases between the germline ends. CDR3 length equals 14 residues. The CDR3 coding sequence is TGTGCCAGCGCTACGGGAGCCCTCTCCTACGAGCAGTACTTC. It specifies CASATGALSYEQYF.